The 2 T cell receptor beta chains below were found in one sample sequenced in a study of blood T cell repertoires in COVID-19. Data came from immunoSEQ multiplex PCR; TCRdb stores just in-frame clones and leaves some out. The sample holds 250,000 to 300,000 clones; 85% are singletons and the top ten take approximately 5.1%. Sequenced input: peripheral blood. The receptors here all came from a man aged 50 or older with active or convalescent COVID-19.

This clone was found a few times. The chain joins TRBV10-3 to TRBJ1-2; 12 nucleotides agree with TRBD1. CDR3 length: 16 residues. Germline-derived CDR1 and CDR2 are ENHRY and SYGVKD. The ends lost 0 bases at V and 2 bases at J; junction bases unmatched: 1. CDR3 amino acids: CAISESGQGANYGYTF. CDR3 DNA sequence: TGTGCCATCAGTGAGTCGGGACAGGGGGCGAACTATGGCTACACCTTC.

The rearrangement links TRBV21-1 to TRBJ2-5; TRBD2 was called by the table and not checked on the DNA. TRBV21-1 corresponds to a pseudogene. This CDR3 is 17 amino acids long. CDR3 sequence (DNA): TGTGCCAGCAGCCCCCGCGGGACTAGCGGGCCTCAAGAGACCCAGTACTTC. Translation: CASSPRGTSGPQETQYF.